Listed below are T cell receptor beta chains from one sample, sequenced in a study of Ad26.COV2.S vaccination and SARS-CoV-2 variants. Generated by immunoSEQ multiplex PCR, the TCRdb table keeps only in-frame clones and is missing some. The table includes roughly 450,000 clones, 80% to 95% detected once. The input for sequencing was peripheral blood, taken in a trial of Ad26.COV2.S vaccine versus placebo. These receptor sequences come from a person between 18 and 60 years old who received the Ad26.COV2.S COVID-19 vaccine or a placebo. CDR3s leave out the opening cysteine and the closing phenylalanine or tryptophan.

v_call	j_call	cdr3_length	cdr3_aa
TRBV5-1	TRBJ1-1	11	ASSLAVNTEAF
TRBV11-2	TRBJ2-7	11	ASSRGISYEQY
TRBV10-3	TRBJ1-6	11	AISPMEGGFMH
TRBV5-4	TRBJ2-1	12	ASSVRGSDNEQF
TRBV6-1	TRBJ2-2	13	ASSEYGPNTGELF
TRBV28	TRBJ2-1	15	ASTKLGDSGKGNEQF
TRBV11-2	TRBJ1-2	12	ASRTGQGVYGYT
TRBV5-8	TRBJ1-1	12	ASSKDRALPVAF
TRBV6-5	TRBJ1-2	13	ASSYSAGWGYGYT
TRBV7-3	TRBJ2-2	14	ASSPGGRSNTGELF
TRBV5-1	TRBJ2-3	12	AGKREEGTDTQY
TRBV11-2	TRBJ1-1	13	ASSPLTGIRTEAF
TRBV28	TRBJ1-5	17	ATLSPTTGVYVGNQPQH
TRBV7-3	TRBJ2-1	13	ASSFSSGSYNEQF
TRBV6-2/TRBV6-3	TRBJ1-5	17	ASSYIMNLGTNYNQPQH
TRBV7-8	TRBJ1-2	10	ASSPMYGFYT
TRBV3-1/TRBV3-2	TRBJ1-1	12	ASSQGQGRTEAF
TRBV20-1	TRBJ1-2	9	SARNRRGYT
TRBV5-4	TRBJ2-1	12	ASRSTSAYNEQF
TRBV28	TRBJ2-5	14	ASSFPSGASEETQY
TRBV7-2	TRBJ2-7	13	ASSFGQGPSYEQY
TRBV7-2	TRBJ1-6	13	ASTPRGPAGSPLH
TRBV21-1	TRBJ1-1	11	ASSKRPNTEAF
TRBV11-2	TRBJ2-7	12	ASSHPDRVSEQY
TRBV15	TRBJ2-2	14	ATTPGRGVNTGELF
TRBV7-2	TRBJ2-3	11	ASSRAVWDTQY